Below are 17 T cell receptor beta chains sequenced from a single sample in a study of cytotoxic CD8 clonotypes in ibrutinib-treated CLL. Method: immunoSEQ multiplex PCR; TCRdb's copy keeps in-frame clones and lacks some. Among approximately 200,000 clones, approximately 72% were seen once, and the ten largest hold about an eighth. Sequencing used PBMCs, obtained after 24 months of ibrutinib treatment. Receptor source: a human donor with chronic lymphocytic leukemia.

CDR3 residues: CASSDGALRGGYTF. CDR3 DNA: TGTGCCAGCAGTGACGGAGCTCTGAGGGGTGGCTACACCTTC. The V and J genes are TRBV6-5 and TRBJ1-2, with D tentatively TRBD1 (5 bases). This CDR3 region has 14 residues. V lost 5 bases and J lost 7, with 17 bases in between. Per germline, CDR1 MNHEY and CDR2 SVGAGI.

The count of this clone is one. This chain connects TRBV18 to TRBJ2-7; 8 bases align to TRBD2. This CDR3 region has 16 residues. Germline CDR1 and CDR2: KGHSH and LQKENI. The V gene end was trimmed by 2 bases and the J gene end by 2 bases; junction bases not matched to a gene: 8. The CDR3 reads CASSPLGSGTAYEQYF. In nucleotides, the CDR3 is TGTGCCAGCTCACCATTGGGTAGCGGGACGGCCTACGAGCAGTACTTC.

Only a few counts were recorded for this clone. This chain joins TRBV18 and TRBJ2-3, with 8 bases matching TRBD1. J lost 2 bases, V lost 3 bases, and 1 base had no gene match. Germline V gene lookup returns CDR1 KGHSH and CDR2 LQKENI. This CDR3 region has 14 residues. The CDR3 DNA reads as TGTGCCAGCTCACCGGGACAGGTCACAGATACGCAGTATTTT. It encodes CASSPGQVTDTQYF.

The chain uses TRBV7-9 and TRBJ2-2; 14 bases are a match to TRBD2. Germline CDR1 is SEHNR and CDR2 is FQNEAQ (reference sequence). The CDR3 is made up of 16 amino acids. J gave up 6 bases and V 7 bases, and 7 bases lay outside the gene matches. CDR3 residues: CASIGTSGSLAGELFF. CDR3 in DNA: TGTGCCAGCATCGGGACTAGCGGGAGTTTGGCCGGGGAGCTGTTTTTT.

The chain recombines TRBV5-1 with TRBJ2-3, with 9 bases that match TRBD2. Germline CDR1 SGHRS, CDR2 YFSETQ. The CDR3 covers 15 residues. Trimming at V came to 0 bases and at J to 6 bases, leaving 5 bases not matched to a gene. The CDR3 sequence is CASSLGLAGRDTQYF. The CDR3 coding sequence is TGCGCCAGCAGCTTGGGCCTAGCGGGAAGGGATACGCAGTATTTT.

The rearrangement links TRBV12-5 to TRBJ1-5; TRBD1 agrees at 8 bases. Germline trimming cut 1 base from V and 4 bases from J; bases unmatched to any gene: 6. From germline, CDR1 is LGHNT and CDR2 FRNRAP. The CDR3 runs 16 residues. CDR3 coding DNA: TGTGCTAGTGGTTTGGGAGGGCAGGGGGCAAATCAGCCCCAGCATTTT. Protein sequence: CASGLGGQGANQPQHF.

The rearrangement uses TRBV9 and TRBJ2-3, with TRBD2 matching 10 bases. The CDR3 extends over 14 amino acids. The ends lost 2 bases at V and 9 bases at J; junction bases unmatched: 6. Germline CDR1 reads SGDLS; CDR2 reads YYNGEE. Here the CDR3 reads CASSVGTSVQTQYF. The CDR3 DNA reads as TGTGCCAGCAGCGTGGGGACTAGCGTTCAAACGCAGTATTTT.

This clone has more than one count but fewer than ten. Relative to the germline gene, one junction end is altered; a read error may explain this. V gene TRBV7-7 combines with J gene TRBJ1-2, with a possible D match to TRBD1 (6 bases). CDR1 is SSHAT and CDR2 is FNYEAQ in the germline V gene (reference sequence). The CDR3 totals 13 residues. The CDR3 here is CASSPLQGHGYTF. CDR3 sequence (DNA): TGTGCTAGCAGCCCATTACAGGGACATGGCTACACCTTC.

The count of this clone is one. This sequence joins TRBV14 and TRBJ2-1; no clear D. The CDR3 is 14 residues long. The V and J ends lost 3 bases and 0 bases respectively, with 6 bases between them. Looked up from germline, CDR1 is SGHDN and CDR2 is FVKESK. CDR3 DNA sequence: TGTGCCAGCAGCCAGCGCAGCTCCTACAATGAGCAGTTCTTC. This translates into CASSQRSSYNEQFF.

This chain's CDR3 is CATRGLANEKLFF. As DNA, the CDR3 is TGTGCCACCAGGGGGCTAGCTAATGAAAAACTGTTTTTT. The chain couples TRBV10-3 to TRBJ1-4; 8 nucleotides align to TRBD1. The ends lost 10 bases at V and 3 bases at J; junction bases unmatched: 4. CDR1 is ENHRY, CDR2 SYGVKD, per germline. This CDR3 contains 13 residues.

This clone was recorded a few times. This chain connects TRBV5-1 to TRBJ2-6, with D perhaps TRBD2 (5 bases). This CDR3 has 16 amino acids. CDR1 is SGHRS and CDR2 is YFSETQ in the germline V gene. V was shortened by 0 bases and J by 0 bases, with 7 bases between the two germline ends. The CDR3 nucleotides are TGCGCCAGCAGCTTGGCTCGGGACTCTGGGGCCAACGTCCTGACTTTC. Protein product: CASSLARDSGANVLTF.

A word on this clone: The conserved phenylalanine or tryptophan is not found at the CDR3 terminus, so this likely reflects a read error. The CDR3 region has the DNA TGCGCCAGCAGCTTGGACAGGGGGCAAAACTATGGCTACACCCTC. Residues: CASSLDRGQNYGYTL. The chain employs TRBV5-1 and TRBJ1-2, with 9 bases matching TRBD1. This CDR3 spans 15 amino acids. The germline V gene has CDR1 SGHRS and CDR2 YFSETQ. The ends lost 0 bases at V and 2 bases at J; junction bases unmatched: 2.

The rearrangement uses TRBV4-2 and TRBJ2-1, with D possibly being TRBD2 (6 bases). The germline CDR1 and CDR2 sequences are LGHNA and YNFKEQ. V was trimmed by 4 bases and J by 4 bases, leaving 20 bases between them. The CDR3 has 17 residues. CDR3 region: CASSRYSGGSDYNEQFF. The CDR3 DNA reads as TGTGCCAGCAGCCGGTACTCCGGGGGAAGTGATTACAATGAGCAGTTCTTC.

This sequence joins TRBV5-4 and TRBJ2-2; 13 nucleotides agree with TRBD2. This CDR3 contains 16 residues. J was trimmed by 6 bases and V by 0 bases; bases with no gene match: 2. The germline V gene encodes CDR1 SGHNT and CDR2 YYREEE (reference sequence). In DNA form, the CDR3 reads TGTGCCAGCAGCTTGGCCACTAGCGGGAGGGCCGGGGAGCTGTTTTTT. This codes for CASSLATSGRAGELFF. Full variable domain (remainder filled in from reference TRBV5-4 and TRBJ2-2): ETGVTQSPTHLIKTRGQQVTLRCSSQSGHNTVSWYQQALGQGPQFIFQYYREEENGRGNFPPRFSGLQFPNYSSELNVNALELDDSALYLCASSLATSGRAGELFFGEGSRLTVL.

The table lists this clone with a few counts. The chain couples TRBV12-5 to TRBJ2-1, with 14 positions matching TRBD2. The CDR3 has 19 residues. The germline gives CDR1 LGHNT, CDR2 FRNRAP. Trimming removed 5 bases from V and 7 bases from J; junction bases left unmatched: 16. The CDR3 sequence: CASGPPVGTSGSLGNEQFF. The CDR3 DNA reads TGTGCTAGTGGTCCTCCAGTAGGGACTAGCGGGAGTTTGGGAAATGAGCAGTTCTTC. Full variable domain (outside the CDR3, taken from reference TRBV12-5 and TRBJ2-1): DARVTQTPRHKVTEMGQEVTMRCQPILGHNTVFWYRQTMMQGLELLAYFRNRAPLDDSGMPKDRFSAEMPDATLATLKIQPSEPRDSAVYFCASGPPVGTSGSLGNEQFFGPGTRLTVL.

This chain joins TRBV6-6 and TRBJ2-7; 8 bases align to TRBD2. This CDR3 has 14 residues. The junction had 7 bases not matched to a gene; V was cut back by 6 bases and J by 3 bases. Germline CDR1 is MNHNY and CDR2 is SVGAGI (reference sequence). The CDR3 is CASRREAKGYEQYF. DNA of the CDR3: TGTGCCAGCAGGCGGGAGGCTAAGGGCTACGAGCAGTACTTC.

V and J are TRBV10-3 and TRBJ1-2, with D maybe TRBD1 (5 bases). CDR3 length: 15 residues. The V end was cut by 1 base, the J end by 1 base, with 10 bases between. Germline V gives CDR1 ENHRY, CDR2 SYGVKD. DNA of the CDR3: TGTGCCATCAGTGAGTTTGCAGGGCTTAACTATGGCTACACCTTC. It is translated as CAISEFAGLNYGYTF.